One and the same sample provided the 27 T cell receptor beta chains below, sequenced in a study of shared clonotypes between healthy human individuals. Sequenced by immunoSEQ multiplex PCR; TCRdb stores in-frame clones only, minus some. This sample carries around 700,000 clones, about three quarters of them seen once, and the ten largest clones take 1.8%. Sequenced input: memory CD4+ T cells sorted from blood. Subset of the sample: CD45RA-negative fraction. The receptors were gathered from a young woman in good health.

The genes are TRBV19 and TRBJ1-4; D gene ambiguous. The CDR3 extends over 15 amino acids. The germline V gene encodes CDR1 LNHDA and CDR2 SQIVND (reference sequence). Trimming stripped 2 bases from V and 7 bases from J, with 14 bases between. Here the CDR3 reads CASSIRSPPLEKLFF. The CDR3 DNA follows: TGTGCCAGTAGTATAAGGAGTCCGCCTCTTGAAAAACTGTTTTTT.

The chain carries TRBV9 and TRBJ1-5; the match to TRBD1 covers 8 bases. Germline CDR1 is SGDLS and CDR2 is YYNGEE. This CDR3 comprises 14 residues. Losses at the gene ends were 3 bases for V and 5 bases for J; bases not matched to a gene: 4. The CDR3 sequence: CASSAQGAYQPQHF. CDR3 nucleotides: TGTGCCAGCAGCGCTCAGGGGGCTTATCAGCCCCAGCATTTT.

The chain recombines TRBV19 with TRBJ1-1, with 7 positions matching TRBD1. Looked up from germline, CDR1 is LNHDA and CDR2 is SQIVND (reference sequence). This CDR3 has 15 residues. With 4 bases clipped from V and 1 base from J, the junction kept 6 bases outside the gene matches. The CDR3 nucleotides are TGTGCCAGTAGTAGTGACAGGGTTGGGAACACTGAAGCTTTCTTT. It encodes CASSSDRVGNTEAFF.

The table lists this clone with a count of one. The genes are TRBV5-1 and TRBJ2-1; unclear D gene. The germline V gene encodes CDR1 SGHRS and CDR2 YFSETQ. The CDR3 consists of 15 residues. Trimming took off 0 bases at V and 1 base at J, with 8 bases between the two ends. The CDR3 sequence is CASSLGASSYNEQFF. CDR3 DNA: TGCGCCAGCAGCTTGGGGGCTTCGTCCTACAATGAGCAGTTCTTC.

This clone came up once. Here the CDR3 DNA reads TGTGCCATCAGTGGGACAGGTGGAGGGGAGACCCAGTACTTC. Amino acids: CAISGTGGGETQYF. The gene calls are TRBV10-3 and TRBJ2-5; possible D gene TRBD1, 7 bases. The germline CDR1 and CDR2 sequences are ENHRY and SYGVKD. The CDR3 is made up of 14 amino acids. Trimming took 4 bases from V and 5 from J, leaving 14 bases between them.

This clone was seen only a few times. V and J are TRBV6-6 and TRBJ2-2; 7 bases fit TRBD1. The germline CDR1 and CDR2 sequences are MNHNY and SVGAGI (reference sequence). Germline trimming cut 10 bases from V and 5 bases from J; bases unmatched to any gene: 7. CDR3 length: 13 amino acids. The CDR3 region is CATSGGLTGELFF. The CDR3 DNA reads TGTGCCACATCAGGGGGTTTAACCGGGGAGCTGTTTTTT.

The genes are TRBV6-5 and TRBJ2-1, with a possible D match to TRBD2 (6 bases). Germline values: CDR1 MNHEY, CDR2 SVGAGI. The CDR3 length is 15 residues. The V end was cut by 0 bases, the J end by 4 bases, with 10 bases between. CDR3 amino acids: CASSYSWDWYNEQFF. The CDR3 DNA reads TGTGCCAGCAGTTACTCGTGGGACTGGTACAATGAGCAGTTCTTC.

This sequence joins TRBV19 and TRBJ2-1; the D gene is possibly TRBD1 (6 bases). Germline assignment: CDR1 LNHDA and CDR2 SQIVND (reference sequence). Trimming took off 3 bases at V and 7 bases at J, with 16 bases between the two ends. This CDR3 has 15 residues. As DNA, the CDR3 is TGTGCCAGTAGTATTGAAAACAGGGTGGGTAATGAGCAGTTCTTC. This encodes CASSIENRVGNEQFF.

The V gene is TRBV6-1, the J gene TRBJ1-5; D unclear. The CDR3 length is 14 residues. Trimming removed 7 bases at V and 0 bases at J, with 10 bases between. Germline V CDR1 and CDR2: MNHNS, SASEGT. For the CDR3, the DNA is TGTGCCAGCACTCAGGAGTATAGCAATCAGCCCCAGCATTTT. Encoded protein: CASTQEYSNQPQHF.

The V and J genes are TRBV5-6 and TRBJ2-7, with 9 nucleotides matching TRBD1. Germline loops: CDR1 SGHDT, CDR2 YYEEEE. CDR3 length equals 16 residues. The J segment lost 0 bases and the V segment lost 4 bases, leaving 8 bases of the junction unmatched. CDR3 amino acids: CASSLIRDRVSYEQYF. The CDR3 nucleotides are TGTGCCAGCAGCCTAATAAGGGACAGGGTCTCCTACGAGCAGTACTTC.

The rearrangement uses TRBV2 and TRBJ2-5, with 9 bases fitting TRBD2. The last part of the DNA fits TRBJ2-7 better; the J call may be wrong. The CDR3 has 16 residues. In germline, CDR1 is SNHLY, CDR2 FYNNEI. The CDR3 loop is CASSGIRREGDYEQYF. DNA for the CDR3: TGTGCCAGCAGTGGGATACGGCGGGAGGGAGACTACGAGCAGTACTTC.

The chain couples TRBV5-1 to TRBJ2-7; maybe TRBD2 (5 bases). Germline lookup yields CDR1 SGHRS and CDR2 YFSETQ. The V gene lost 3 bases and the J gene lost 2 bases, with 9 bases spanning the gap. CDR3 length: 13 amino acids. The CDR3 sequence: CASSSTRAYEQYF. Written as DNA, the CDR3 is TGCGCCAGCAGCTCCACTAGAGCCTACGAGCAGTACTTC.

This clone was observed once. V and J are TRBV5-6 and TRBJ1-2, with D possibly TRBD1 on 6 matching bases. V gave up 3 bases and J gave up 7 bases, with 19 bases separating them. The CDR3 loop spans 15 amino acids. Per germline, CDR1 SGHDT and CDR2 YYEEEE. The CDR3 protein is CASSSSGGALGGYTF. In DNA, the CDR3 is TGTGCCAGCAGCTCGTCGGGGGGCGCATTAGGTGGCTACACCTTC.

The chain couples TRBV7-6 to TRBJ2-7; D remains ambiguous. V was cut by 0 bases and J by 13 bases, with 13 bases left in between. This CDR3 contains 12 residues. Germline assignment: CDR1 SGHVS and CDR2 FNYEAQ. CDR3 coding DNA: TGTGCCAGCAGCTTAGCGACGACTCCTCTCTACTTC. As protein: CASSLATTPLYF.

For this clone: A much larger clonotype is one base distant, so this may be a read error. This sample includes further DNA sequences coding for the same CDR3. The chain is built from TRBV5-1 and TRBJ2-2; either TRBD1 or TRBD2 may supply D (5 bases each). Trimming took off 3 bases at V and 2 bases at J, with 11 bases between the two ends. Germline-derived CDR1 and CDR2 are SGHRS and YFSETQ. This CDR3 has 15 amino acids. The CDR3 sequence: CASSSGTENTGELFF. CDR3 nucleotide sequence: TGCGCCAGCAGCTCCGGGACGGAAAACACCGGGGAGCTGTTTTTT.

This chain joins TRBV5-1 and TRBJ2-4; 10 nucleotides line up with TRBD2. The CDR3 is 14 residues long. V was pared by 6 bases and J by 8 bases, with 8 bases of the junction left unmatched. Germline lookup yields CDR1 SGHRS and CDR2 YFSETQ. The CDR3 nucleotides are TGCGCCAGCACCCTAGCGGGAGTTGGAGACATTCAGTACTTC. As protein: CASTLAGVGDIQYF.

The V gene is TRBV19, the J gene TRBJ2-5; D might be TRBD2 (6 bases). Germline V CDR1 and CDR2: LNHDA, SQIVND (reference sequence). The CDR3 is 12 amino acids. V was pared by 10 bases and J by 5 bases, with 14 bases between. CDR3 loop: CATGFGGETQYF. CDR3 nucleotides: TGTGCCACGGGGTTCGGAGGGGAGACCCAGTACTTC.

The genes are TRBV7-9 and TRBJ2-3; unclear D gene. Germline CDR1 and CDR2: SEHNR and FQNEAQ (reference sequence). The CDR3 covers 14 residues. Trimming took 6 bases from V and 4 from J, leaving 14 bases between them. The chain's CDR3 is CASRPGASPDTQYF. For the CDR3, the DNA is TGTGCCAGCAGACCCGGAGCCTCACCAGATACGCAGTATTTT.

The genes are TRBV2 and TRBJ1-1; the D gene is possibly TRBD1 (5 bases). With 2 bases removed from V and 4 bases from J, the gap between germline ends came to 14 bases. The CDR3 spans 15 residues. From germline, CDR1 is SNHLY and CDR2 FYNNEI. CDR3 loop: CASSEYLERGTEAFF. For the CDR3, the DNA is TGTGCCAGCAGTGAATATCTGGAAAGGGGCACTGAAGCTTTCTTT. Supplemented by reference TRBV2 and TRBJ1-1, the full variable domain reads EPEVTQTPSHQVTQMGQEVILRCVPISNHLYFYWYRQILGQKVEFLVSFYNNEISEKSEIFDDQFSVERPDGSNFTLKIRSTKLEDSAMYFCASSEYLERGTEAFFGQGTRLTVV.

The chain carries TRBV23-1 and TRBJ2-1; no reliable D call. TRBV23-1 carries the ORF label, with uncertain function. The V end was cut by 0 bases, the J end by 5 bases, with 8 bases between. The CDR3 consists of 14 residues. The CDR3 bases are TGCGCCAGCAGTCAATCGTCTCGTAACAATGAGCAGTTCTTC. Protein: CASSQSSRNNEQFF.

This clone has just a few counts. The chain carries TRBV27 and TRBJ2-5; D is unresolved. The CDR3 totals 15 residues. The germline V gene encodes CDR1 MNHEY and CDR2 SMNVEV (reference sequence). Trimming cost V 2 bases and J 5 bases, with 15 bases left between them. The CDR3 coding sequence is TGTGCCAGCAGTTTAAGAAGACCCCCCGTTGAGACCCAGTACTTC. Translating gives CASSLRRPPVETQYF.

The chain couples TRBV10-1 to TRBJ2-4; 7 bases are shared with TRBD1. V dropped 6 bases and J dropped 6; count of bases not matched to a gene: 11. The CDR3 runs to 15 residues. Per the germline V gene, CDR1 is WNHNN and CDR2 is SYGVQD (reference sequence). The CDR3 region has the DNA TGCGCCAGCAGCACCGGGACAGCAGTCGGAAACATTCAGTACTTC. This translates into CASSTGTAVGNIQYF.

This clone has a handful of counts. The V and J genes are TRBV5-1 and TRBJ2-1; 9 nucleotides match TRBD1. Unmatched junction bases numbered 8, after V lost 2 bases and J lost 8 bases. The length of the CDR3 is 15 residues. CDR1 and CDR2 from the germline V gene are SGHRS and YFSETQ. The CDR3 reads CASSFGDRDFHEQFF. CDR3 coding DNA: TGCGCCAGCAGCTTTGGGGACAGGGATTTCCATGAGCAGTTCTTC.

The V call is TRBV19, the J call TRBJ2-7; perhaps TRBD2 as D (6 bases). The CDR3 is made up of 13 amino acids. Germline lookup yields CDR1 LNHDA and CDR2 SQIVND (reference sequence). V was pared by 10 bases and J by 7 bases, with 20 bases between. The CDR3 is CATMDGSLREQYF. CDR3 bases: TGTGCCACTATGGACGGGAGTCTAAGAGAGCAGTACTTC.

This chain links TRBV27 with TRBJ2-7; 11 positions agree with TRBD2. The germline V gene has CDR1 MNHEY and CDR2 SMNVEV (reference sequence). This CDR3 has 14 amino acids. After removal of 9 bases from V and 2 bases from J, the junction contained 6 bases not matched to a gene. CDR3 in DNA: TGTGCCAGACGTGGGACTAGCGGACCCTACGAGCAGTACTTC. It yields the protein CARRGTSGPYEQYF.

The J gene is TRBJ2-2, the V gene TRBV28; TRBD2 aligns across 9 bases. Per the germline V gene, CDR1 is MDHEN and CDR2 is SYDVKM. Unmatched junction bases numbered 3, after V lost 3 bases and J lost 1 base. The CDR3 spans 16 residues. As DNA, the CDR3 is TGTGCCAGCAGTTTGAGTAGCGGGAGGAACACCGGGGAGCTGTTTTTT. This codes for CASSLSSGRNTGELFF.

About this clone itself: A much bigger clone sits one base away, suggesting this may be a read error. The rearrangement links TRBV7-2 to TRBJ2-2; 7 bases match TRBD2. CDR1 is SGHTA and CDR2 is FQGNSA in the germline V gene. The CDR3 sequence is 17 residues long. The CDR3 region is CASSLVSGTTNTRELFF. For the CDR3, the DNA is TGTGCCAGCAGCTTAGTATCCGGGACTACGAACACCAGGGAGCTGTTTTTT.